What follows are 30 T cell receptor beta chains derived from one specimen sequenced in a study of CD8+CD57+ T cells in acquired aplastic anemia. By flow cytometry, patients selected for sequencing had shown an expansion of CD8+CD57+ cells. Profiling that covered TCR beta VDJ and CDR3 relied on genomic DNA as its template. Each CDR3 protein is one row after TCRdb ran MiXCR on the reads. The sample consists of 450,000 to 550,000 distinct CDR3 sequences, over 25% of them appearing once. The sample was sorted CD4+, CD8+, or CD8+CD57+ T cells (not recorded which) from PBMCs. These receptors were obtained from a human donor with aplastic anemia.

The sample holds a few counts of this clonotype. The chain is built from TRBV4-1 and TRBJ2-7; no clear D. Germline-derived CDR1 and CDR2 are MGHRA and YSYEKL. V lost 4 bases and J 1 base, leaving 8 bases between the germline ends. The CDR3 sequence is 13 residues long. CDR3 residues: CASSPTLSYEQYF. The CDR3 DNA is TGCGCCAGCAGCCCTACTCTGTCCTACGAGCAGTACTTC.

This clonotype was detected many times. V gene TRBV2 combines with J gene TRBJ2-3; weak D call: TRBD1 (6 bases). This CDR3 contains 14 residues. V was cut by 7 bases and J by 4 bases, with 15 bases left in between. Germline V gene sequence: CDR1 SNHLY, CDR2 FYNNEI. The CDR3 DNA reads TGTGCCAGCACCGGGACAACTAAGGCAGATACGCAGTATTTT. Its translation is CASTGTTKADTQYF. Combining the CDR3 with reference TRBV2 and TRBJ2-3 gives the whole variable domain EPEVTQTPSHQVTQMGQEVILRCVPISNHLYFYWYRQILGQKVEFLVSFYNNEISEKSEIFDDQFSVERPDGSNFTLKIRSTKLEDSAMYFCASTGTTKADTQYFGPGTRLTVL.

This clonotype appeared many times. The V and J genes are TRBV14 and TRBJ1-2; 9 nucleotides align to TRBD1. Germline assignment: CDR1 SGHDN and CDR2 FVKESK. The CDR3 runs to 13 residues. V trimming: 3 bases; J trimming: 4 bases; junction bases outside the gene matches: 0. Here the CDR3 DNA reads TGTGCCAGCAGCCAGGGACAGGGCTATGGCTACACCTTC. It translates to CASSQGQGYGYTF.

This chain links TRBV24-1 with TRBJ2-1, with D unresolved. Trimming left V 7 bases short and J 13 bases short, with 13 bases between. In germline, CDR1 is KGHDR, CDR2 SFDVKD. The CDR3 covers 11 residues. In nucleotides, the CDR3 is TGTGCCACCAGGTCCGGGCAAGACCAGTTCTTC. It specifies CATRSGQDQFF.

This clonotype has ten or more counts. The chain uses TRBV15 and TRBJ2-7; possibly TRBD1 for D (7 bases). There are 16 residues in the CDR3. CDR1 and CDR2 from the germline V gene are LNHNV and YYDKDF (reference sequence). Deletions cut 0 bases from V and 6 bases from J, with 18 bases between. This CDR3 is CATSRDQLGGGVEQYF. DNA for the CDR3: TGTGCCACCAGCAGAGATCAACTCGGAGGGGGCGTCGAGCAGTACTTC.

The V and J genes are TRBV10-3 and TRBJ2-7; D remains unclear. Germline CDR1 ENHRY, CDR2 SYGVKD. The V end was cut by 5 bases, the J end by 0 bases, with 14 bases between. CDR3 length equals 15 residues. CDR3 amino acids: CAISLRRPSSYEQYF. The CDR3 DNA reads as TGTGCCATCAGTTTGCGACGGCCCAGCTCCTACGAGCAGTACTTC.

This clonotype was recorded at least ten times. The V call is TRBV10-1, the J call TRBJ2-2; D may match TRBD1 or TRBD2 (6 bases each). V gave up 0 bases and J gave up 6 bases, with 20 bases separating them. The CDR3 totals 18 residues. Germline assignment: CDR1 WNHNN and CDR2 SYGVQD (reference sequence). The chain's CDR3 is CASSESLRGDHRSGELFF. In DNA form, the CDR3 reads TGCGCCAGCAGTGAGTCGCTTAGGGGGGACCATAGGTCCGGGGAGCTGTTTTTT.

The V call is TRBV4-3, the J call TRBJ2-1; no clear D gene. The CDR3 covers 14 residues. Per germline, CDR1 LGHNA and CDR2 YSLEER. V lost 1 base and J lost 7, with 11 bases in between. CDR3 in amino acids: CASSQAETLNEQFF. CDR3 nucleotide sequence: TGCGCCAGCAGCCAAGCCGAGACTCTTAATGAGCAGTTCTTC.

This clonotype was picked up one time. V and J are TRBV9 and TRBJ1-1; D might be TRBD1 (5 bases). CDR1 SGDLS and CDR2 YYNGEE come from the germline V gene. This CDR3 spans 13 amino acids. V lost 5 bases, J lost 5 bases, and 13 bases lay in between. The CDR3 here is CASSQGRWTEAFF. The CDR3 region has the DNA TGTGCCAGCAGTCAGGGTAGGTGGACTGAAGCTTTCTTT.

This clonotype turned up a few times. The V and J genes are TRBV18 and TRBJ2-5; D remains ambiguous. Germline V gene data show CDR1 as KGHSH and CDR2 as LQKENI. The CDR3 consists of 13 residues. V dropped 3 bases and J dropped 0 bases, with 5 bases sitting between them. This CDR3 is CASSPINQETQYF. DNA for the CDR3: TGTGCCAGCTCACCGATAAACCAAGAGACCCAGTACTTC.

The chain links TRBV4-3 to TRBJ1-1; D unclear. Germline CDR1 reads LGHNA; CDR2 reads YSLEER. This CDR3 spans 14 amino acids. Trimming removed 3 bases from V and 2 bases from J, with 10 bases in between. CDR3 DNA: TGCGCCAGCAGCCAGAATACCGAAAACACTGAAGCTTTCTTT. It translates to CASSQNTENTEAFF.

The chain uses TRBV7-3 and TRBJ1-1; a weak D match, TRBD1 (5 bases). This CDR3 region has 16 residues. V lost 5 bases and J lost 1, with 17 bases in between. Germline V CDR1 and CDR2: SGHTA, FQGTGA. CDR3 DNA: TGTGCCAGCAGCCTCAGGTCAGGGAGGGGGAACACTGAAGCTTTCTTT. It translates to CASSLRSGRGNTEAFF.

This clonotype was seen a handful of times. The rearrangement links TRBV10-3 to TRBJ2-1, with TRBD2 identical over 14 bases. Trimming cost V 10 bases and J 10 bases; bases outside gene matches: 12. CDR1 is ENHRY, CDR2 SYGVKD, per germline. CDR3 length: 15 residues. CDR3 sequence reads: CASGGLAGERGEQFF. In DNA, the CDR3 is TGTGCCAGCGGGGGACTAGCGGGAGAGAGGGGCGAGCAGTTCTTC.

This clonotype was seen at least ten times. The chain joins TRBV9 to TRBJ1-2; 7 nucleotides align to TRBD1. The CDR3 spans 14 residues. Germline lookup yields CDR1 SGDLS and CDR2 YYNGEE. The V segment lost 0 bases and the J segment 4 bases; nucleotides outside the gene matches: 3. CDR3 protein: CASSVGQGAYGYTF. The DNA for the CDR3 is TGTGCCAGCAGCGTAGGACAGGGTGCCTATGGCTACACCTTC.

The V call is TRBV25-1, the J call TRBJ2-1; D gene ambiguous. There are 15 residues in the CDR3. The V and J ends lost 6 bases and 0 bases respectively, with 12 bases between them. The germline V gene has CDR1 MGHDK and CDR2 SYGVNS. This chain's CDR3 is CASSPTHRSYNEQFF. For the CDR3, the DNA is TGTGCCAGCAGCCCCACTCATCGCTCCTACAATGAGCAGTTCTTC.

As for this clonotype: At one boundary the junction diverges from the germline segment, which might be a read error. The V and J genes are TRBV10-1 and TRBJ2-7; 8 bases align to TRBD1. With the DNA end fitting TRBJ2-1 better, the J assignment may be wrong. Germline V gene sequence: CDR1 WNHNN, CDR2 SYGVQD (reference sequence). The CDR3 length is 12 residues. The CDR3 sequence is CASSWDRNEQFF. As DNA, the CDR3 is TGTGCCAGCAGTTGGGACAGGAATGAGCAGTTCTTC.

This clonotype has only a few counts. This chain joins TRBV18 and TRBJ2-1; no definite D call. Trimming removed 1 base from V and 9 bases from J, with 13 bases in between. Germline V gene lookup returns CDR1 KGHSH and CDR2 LQKENI. The CDR3 has 14 amino acids. This CDR3 is CASSPREELGEQFF. In DNA form, the CDR3 reads TGTGCCAGCTCACCACGAGAGGAATTGGGTGAGCAGTTCTTC. The full variable domain, rest sourced from reference TRBV18 and TRBJ2-1, is NAGVMQNPRHLVRRRGQEARLRCSPMKGHSHVYWYRQLPEEGLKFMVYLQKENIIDESGMPKERFSAEFPKEGPSILRIQQVVRGDSAAYFCASSPREELGEQFFGPGTRLTVL.

This clonotype was observed once. This rearrangement joins TRBV15 to TRBJ2-3; 7 positions match TRBD1. The CDR3 is 16 residues long. J was trimmed by 4 bases and V by 4 bases; bases with no gene match: 11. The germline V gene encodes CDR1 LNHNV and CDR2 YYDKDF (reference sequence). As DNA, the CDR3 is TGTGCCACCAGCACAGCGAGCAGGGGGTACGCAGATACGCAGTATTTT. Encoded protein: CATSTASRGYADTQYF.

The rearrangement uses TRBV15 and TRBJ2-6; D unclear. The length of the CDR3 is 15 residues. Germline lookup yields CDR1 LNHNV and CDR2 YYDKDF (reference sequence). V was trimmed by 0 bases and J by 0 bases, leaving 3 bases between them. The CDR3 bases are TGTGCCACCAGCAGAGATCACTCTGGGGCCAACGTCCTGACTTTC. Its protein product is CATSRDHSGANVLTF.

In its sample, this clonotype was seen a few times. The chain is built from TRBV20-1 and TRBJ2-5; 9 positions agree with TRBD1. The CDR3 is made up of 14 amino acids. V shed 6 bases, J shed 5 bases, and the junction held 10 bases outside the gene matches. Per germline, CDR1 DFQATT and CDR2 SNEGSKA (reference sequence). The CDR3 spells CSARTGATDETQYF. The CDR3 DNA reads as TGCAGTGCACGGACAGGGGCGACCGACGAGACCCAGTACTTC.

This sequence joins TRBV4-2 and TRBJ2-5; D is perhaps TRBD1 (6 bases). The CDR3 covers 16 residues. Trimming removed 1 base from V and 3 bases from J, with 15 bases in between. Per the germline V gene, CDR1 is LGHNA and CDR2 is YNFKEQ. The CDR3 nucleotides read TGTGCCAGCAGCCAAGTGGTCGCAGGGGCCAAAGAGACCCAGTACTTC. It codes for CASSQVVAGAKETQYF.

Ten or more counts support this clonotype. The rearrangement links TRBV7-9 to TRBJ2-7; 7 bases map to TRBD1. From germline, CDR1 is SEHNR and CDR2 FQNEAQ (reference sequence). The CDR3 totals 12 residues. Trimming took 5 bases from V and 6 from J; bases not matched to a gene: 4. CDR3 loop: CASSGRDSEQYF. CDR3 coding DNA: TGTGCCAGCAGCGGAAGGGACAGCGAGCAGTACTTC.

The chain employs TRBV9 and TRBJ2-3; D ambiguous. The CDR3 spans 16 residues. V lost 0 bases to trimming and J lost 0 bases, with 11 bases between them. Germline V CDR1 and CDR2: SGDLS, YYNGEE. The CDR3 coding sequence is TGTGCCAGCAGCGTAGCTCTTCCCGGGAGCACAGATACGCAGTATTTT. Translation gives CASSVALPGSTDTQYF.

This clonotype was found many times. The CDR3, as DNA: TGTGCCAGCAGGGGACAGAACTATGGCTACACCTTC. Its protein is CASRGQNYGYTF. The chain carries TRBV6-1 and TRBJ1-2; 7 nucleotides agree with TRBD1. Per the germline V gene, CDR1 is MNHNS and CDR2 is SASEGT. This CDR3 has 12 residues. V lost 6 bases to trimming and J lost 2 bases; unmatched junction nucleotides: 0.

The gene calls are TRBV28 and TRBJ1-2; D is undetermined. CDR1 is MDHEN, CDR2 SYDVKM, per germline. This CDR3 comprises 13 residues. V lost 6 bases and J 5 bases, leaving 13 bases between the germline ends. As DNA, the CDR3 is TGTGCCAGCAGCCGGCAATCCCTGTATGGCTACACCTTC. This codes for CASSRQSLYGYTF.

The chain joins TRBV6-5 to TRBJ2-7; possible D gene TRBD2, 5 bases. Germline V gene sequence: CDR1 MNHEY, CDR2 SVGAGI. This CDR3 has 16 amino acids. The V and J ends lost 2 bases and 3 bases respectively, with 17 bases between them. DNA for the CDR3: TGTGCCAGCAGTTACCCGAGACTTCAAAGCGGCTACGAGCAGTACTTC. It codes for CASSYPRLQSGYEQYF.

The J gene is TRBJ2-7, the V gene TRBV25-1; D uncertain. Trimming pared 8 bases from V and 1 base from J, leaving 15 bases between. Per the germline V gene, CDR1 is MGHDK and CDR2 is SYGVNS. CDR3 length: 14 residues. DNA of the CDR3: TGTGCCAGCTCTCAGGAATCTGATTCCTACGAGCAGTACTTC. Protein: CASSQESDSYEQYF.

Only one count was recorded for this clonotype. In nucleotides, the CDR3 is TGCGCCAGCAGCGGACCGGGACATTGGGACGAGCAGTACTTC. This translates into CASSGPGHWDEQYF. This chain uses TRBV4-3 with TRBJ2-7, with D possibly being TRBD1 (6 bases). The CDR3 is 14 residues long. The germline CDR1 and CDR2 sequences are LGHNA and YSLEER. The V end lost 5 bases, the J end lost 5 bases, and 16 bases lay between the germline ends.

Points on this clonotype: The junction differs from germline at one of its ends, possibly a read error. This rearrangement joins TRBV6-1 to TRBJ1-1; D gene unclear. Looked up from germline, CDR1 is MNHNS and CDR2 is SASEGT. The CDR3 consists of 16 residues. CDR3 in amino acids: CAGSDPGLLIGTEAFF. The CDR3 DNA reads as TGTGCCGGCAGTGATCCTGGACTACTCATAGGCACTGAAGCTTTCTTT.

Turning to this clonotype: A read error may explain this, as a much larger clone is one base away. CDR3 in DNA: TGTGCCATCAGTGTGTCAGGACAGGGGTCAATACAAGAGACCCAGTACTTC. Its translation: CAISVSGQGSIQETQYF. The chain combines TRBV10-3 with TRBJ2-5; 9 positions match TRBD1. V gave up 4 bases and J gave up 2 bases; unmatched junction bases: 11. The CDR3 consists of 17 residues. Germline lookup yields CDR1 ENHRY and CDR2 SYGVKD.